The 19 T cell receptor beta chains below were found in one sample sequenced in a study of blood T cell repertoires in COVID-19. Here immunoSEQ multiplex PCR was the method, and the copy in TCRdb shows in-frame clones only, minus some. The sample has 400,000 or so clones, about 87% seen once. The sequencing input was PBMCs or T cells enriched from blood (not recorded which). The receptors were sampled from a man aged 40-55 years in a cohort exposed to, infected with or recovered from COVID-19 (not recorded which).

The genes are TRBV19 and TRBJ2-7; D uncertain. V lost 4 bases to trimming and J lost 5 bases, with 15 bases between them. The V gene's germline CDR1 is LNHDA and CDR2 SQIVND (reference sequence). This CDR3 contains 14 residues. CDR3 in amino acids: CASSTLNVADEQYF. DNA for the CDR3: TGTGCCAGTAGTACCTTAAATGTTGCGGACGAGCAGTACTTC.

The chain has TRBV6-1 and TRBJ1-6; 8 nucleotides line up with TRBD1. With 4 bases clipped from V and 7 bases from J, the junction kept 9 bases outside the gene matches. Germline V CDR1 and CDR2: MNHNS, SASEGT. CDR3 length: 16 amino acids. The CDR3 spells CASSAMGTGNNSPLHF. Written as DNA, the CDR3 is TGTGCCAGCAGTGCGATGGGGACAGGCAACAATTCACCCCTCCACTTT.

The rearrangement joins TRBV3-1 (or the pseudogene TRBV3-2) to TRBJ1-4; possibly TRBD1 for D (6 bases). The CDR3 is made up of 15 amino acids. Germline V gene lookup returns CDR1 LGHDT and CDR2 YNNKEL (reference sequence). The V end was cut by 1 base, the J end by 5 bases, with 11 bases between. The CDR3 DNA reads TGTGCCAGCAGCCAAGTGGGGGCGGCGAATGAAAAACTGTTTTTT. As protein: CASSQVGAANEKLFF.

The V gene is TRBV5-1, the J gene TRBJ2-7; TRBD1 matches at 8 bases. The CDR3 has 14 residues. Germline V gene sequence: CDR1 SGHRS, CDR2 YFSETQ. Trimming cost V 4 bases and J 1 base; bases outside gene matches: 4. In DNA, the CDR3 is TGCGCCAGCAGCCCCAGACAGGGGTCCTACGAGCAGTACTTC. Protein sequence: CASSPRQGSYEQYF.

The V and J genes are TRBV7-2 and TRBJ1-2; D is ambiguous. CDR3 size: 13 residues. Germline-derived CDR1 and CDR2 are SGHTA and FQGNSA. The V gene lost 3 bases and the J gene lost 2 bases, with 7 bases spanning the gap. This CDR3 reads CASSFSQNYGYTF. The CDR3 DNA is TGTGCCAGCAGCTTCTCACAGAACTATGGCTACACCTTC.

The chain has TRBV6-5 and TRBJ1-1; TRBD1 aligns across 7 bases. Unmatched junction bases numbered 8, after V lost 6 bases and J lost 1 base. Per the germline V gene, CDR1 is MNHEY and CDR2 is SVGAGI. The CDR3 consists of 15 residues. Written as DNA, the CDR3 is TGTGCCAGCAGAAAAGGGGGCTCTGGGAACACTGAAGCTTTCTTT. Encoded protein: CASRKGGSGNTEAFF.

This chain links TRBV19 with TRBJ1-2; unclear D gene. Per germline, CDR1 LNHDA and CDR2 SQIVND (reference sequence). There are 14 residues in the CDR3. V was clipped by 5 bases and J by 0 bases, with 10 bases between them. This chain's CDR3 is CASSLREANYGYTF. CDR3 bases: TGTGCCAGTAGTCTCCGGGAAGCTAACTATGGCTACACCTTC.

The V gene is TRBV5-6, the J gene TRBJ1-1; 8 positions match TRBD1. Germline CDR1 is SGHDT and CDR2 is YYEEEE. The CDR3 spans 15 residues. After removal of 2 bases from V and 5 bases from J, the junction contained 8 bases not matched to a gene. CDR3 region: CASSFRQTGVTEAFF. CDR3 bases: TGTGCCAGCAGCTTTCGACAGACAGGGGTAACTGAAGCTTTCTTT.

This rearrangement joins TRBV19 to TRBJ1-5, with 10 positions matching TRBD1. This CDR3 is built from 16 residues. V dropped 4 bases and J dropped 3; count of bases not matched to a gene: 6. Germline V lookup: CDR1 LNHDA, CDR2 SQIVND (reference sequence). CDR3 region: CASSKPGTGVNQPQHF. For the CDR3, the DNA is TGTGCCAGTAGTAAACCCGGGACAGGGGTCAATCAGCCCCAGCATTTT.

This rearrangement joins TRBV3-1 (or the pseudogene TRBV3-2) to TRBJ1-4; D is undetermined. V was pared by 9 bases and J by 1 base, with 9 bases between. In germline, CDR1 is LGHDT, CDR2 YNNKEL (reference sequence). The CDR3 extends over 13 amino acids. This CDR3 reads CASRRETNEKLFF. In DNA form, the CDR3 reads TGTGCCAGTAGGAGGGAAACTAATGAAAAACTGTTTTTT.

This rearrangement joins TRBV6-1 to TRBJ1-2; 8 bases fit TRBD1. The CDR3 totals 14 residues. The V gene's germline CDR1 is MNHNS and CDR2 SASEGT. J lost 8 bases, V lost 3 bases, and 8 bases had no gene match. The chain's CDR3 is CASSDGQGGGGYTF. Here the CDR3 DNA reads TGTGCCAGCAGTGACGGACAGGGTGGAGGGGGCTACACCTTC.

The sample holds one count of this clone. This chain uses TRBV3-1 (or the pseudogene TRBV3-2) with TRBJ2-1; TRBD2 is a possible D gene (6 bases). CDR1 and CDR2 from the germline V gene are LGHDT and YNNKEL (reference sequence). The CDR3 is 12 residues long. V lost 0 bases and J lost 10, with 7 bases in between. The CDR3 DNA reads as TGTGCCAGCAGCCAAGAGACTAGGGAGCAGTTCTTC. Protein: CASSQETREQFF.

The chain uses TRBV30 and TRBJ1-6, with D hard to call. This CDR3 contains 11 residues. Trimming stripped 2 bases from V and 14 bases from J, with 10 bases between. Germline CDR1 reads GTSNPN; CDR2 reads SVGIG (reference sequence). CDR3 nucleotide sequence: TGTGCCTGGAGTTCGGGATTGACCCTCCACTTT. This translates into CAWSSGLTLHF.

The V and J genes are TRBV6-5 and TRBJ1-2, with 9 bases aligning to TRBD1. Germline V gene sequence: CDR1 MNHEY, CDR2 SVGAGI. This CDR3 comprises 14 residues. J was trimmed by 8 bases and V by 1 base; bases with no gene match: 5. The CDR3 is CASSYWADRGGYTF. CDR3 coding DNA: TGTGCCAGCAGTTACTGGGCGGACAGGGGCGGCTACACCTTC.

Concerning this clone: This likely stems from a read error, as it lies one base from a far larger clone. The V and J genes are TRBV5-4 and TRBJ2-7, with D hard to call. The CDR3 consists of 12 residues. Per germline, CDR1 SGHNT and CDR2 YYREEE (reference sequence). The V end was cut by 4 bases, the J end by 3 bases, with 8 bases between. This CDR3 is CASSLDGYEQYF. In DNA form, the CDR3 reads TGTGCCAGCAGCCTGGACGGCTACGAGCAGTACTTC.

The rearrangement links TRBV15 to TRBJ1-1, with 7 bases matching TRBD1. This CDR3 is built from 15 residues. The ends lost 4 bases at V and 5 bases at J; junction bases unmatched: 10. Germline V gene sequence: CDR1 LNHNV, CDR2 YYDKDF (reference sequence). In nucleotides, the CDR3 is TGTGCCACCAGCATTAGACAGGGAATATGGACTGAAGCTTTCTTT. Amino acids: CATSIRQGIWTEAFF.

The count of this clone is one. The J gene is TRBJ2-3, the V gene TRBV10-3; 11 bases are shared with TRBD2. The germline V gene encodes CDR1 ENHRY and CDR2 SYGVKD. The CDR3 has 17 residues. Losses at the gene ends were 3 bases for V and 6 bases for J; bases not matched to a gene: 11. CDR3 DNA sequence: TGTGCCATCAGTGACACGTGGCTAGCGGGAGGTCTGGATACGCAGTATTTT. Residues: CAISDTWLAGGLDTQYF.

This clone was picked up one time. The genes are TRBV29-1 and TRBJ1-4, with 8 bases aligning to TRBD1. V was pared by 7 bases and J by 7 bases, with 14 bases of the junction left unmatched. Germline loops: CDR1 SQVTM, CDR2 ANQGSEA. The CDR3 totals 15 residues. CDR3 protein: CSAKTTGQEGEKLFF. The CDR3 bases are TGCAGCGCTAAAACAACGGGACAGGAGGGTGAAAAACTGTTTTTT.

The chain employs TRBV15 and TRBJ2-1, with TRBD2 as a possible D gene (7 bases). The germline V and J ends were trimmed by 8 bases and 10 bases, with 18 bases remaining between them. This CDR3 comprises 13 residues. Germline CDR1 and CDR2: LNHNV and YYDKDF (reference sequence). CDR3 amino acids: CATGGGGVREQFF. DNA for the CDR3: TGTGCCACCGGGGGAGGGGGAGTGAGGGAGCAGTTCTTC.